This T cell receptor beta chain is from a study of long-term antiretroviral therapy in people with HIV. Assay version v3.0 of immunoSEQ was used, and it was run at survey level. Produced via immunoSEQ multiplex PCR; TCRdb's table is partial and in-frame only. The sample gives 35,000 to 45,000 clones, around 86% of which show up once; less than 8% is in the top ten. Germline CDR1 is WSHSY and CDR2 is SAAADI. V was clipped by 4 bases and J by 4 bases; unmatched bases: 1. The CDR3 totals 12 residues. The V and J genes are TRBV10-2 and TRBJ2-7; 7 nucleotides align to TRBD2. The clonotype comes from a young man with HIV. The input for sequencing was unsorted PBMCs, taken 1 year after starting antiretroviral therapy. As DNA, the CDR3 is TGCGCCAGCAGTGGCGGGGGTTACGAGCAGTACTTC. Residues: CASSGGGYEQYF.